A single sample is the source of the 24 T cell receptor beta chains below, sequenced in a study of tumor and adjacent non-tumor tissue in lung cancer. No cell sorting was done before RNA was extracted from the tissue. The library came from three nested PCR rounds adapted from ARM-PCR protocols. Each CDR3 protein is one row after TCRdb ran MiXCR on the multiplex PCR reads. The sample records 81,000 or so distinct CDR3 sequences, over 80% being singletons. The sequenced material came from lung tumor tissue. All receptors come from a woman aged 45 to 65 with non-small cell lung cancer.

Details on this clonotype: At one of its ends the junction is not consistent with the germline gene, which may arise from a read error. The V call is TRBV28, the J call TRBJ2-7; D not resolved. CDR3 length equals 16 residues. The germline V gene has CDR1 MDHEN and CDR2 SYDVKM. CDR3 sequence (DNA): TGTGCCAGCAGTTTTAGGCCTACATCCAACTCCTGCGAGCAGTATTTC. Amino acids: CASSFRPTSNSCEQYF.

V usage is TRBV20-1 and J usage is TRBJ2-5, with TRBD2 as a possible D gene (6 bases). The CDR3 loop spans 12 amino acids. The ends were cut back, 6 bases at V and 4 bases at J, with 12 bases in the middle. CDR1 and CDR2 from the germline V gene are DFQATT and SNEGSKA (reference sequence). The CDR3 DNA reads TGCAGTGCGCTGACTAGTGGAGAGACCCAGTACTTC. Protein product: CSALTSGETQYF.

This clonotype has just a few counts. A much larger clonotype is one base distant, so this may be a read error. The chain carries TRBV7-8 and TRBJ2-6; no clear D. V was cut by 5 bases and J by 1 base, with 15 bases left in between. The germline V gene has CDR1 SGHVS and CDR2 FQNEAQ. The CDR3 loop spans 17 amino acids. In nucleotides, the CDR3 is TGTGCCAGCAGCCCCAAAATAGGGTTGTCTGGGGCCAACGTCCTGACTTTC. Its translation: CASSPKIGLSGANVLTF.

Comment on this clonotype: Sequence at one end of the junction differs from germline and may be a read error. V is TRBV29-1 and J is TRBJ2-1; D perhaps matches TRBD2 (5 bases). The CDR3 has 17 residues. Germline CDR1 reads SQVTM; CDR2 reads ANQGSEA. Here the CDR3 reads CNVERSGVLVVYNEHFF. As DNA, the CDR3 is TGCAACGTTGAACGCTCCGGGGTTCTTGTAGTCTACAATGAGCACTTCTTC.

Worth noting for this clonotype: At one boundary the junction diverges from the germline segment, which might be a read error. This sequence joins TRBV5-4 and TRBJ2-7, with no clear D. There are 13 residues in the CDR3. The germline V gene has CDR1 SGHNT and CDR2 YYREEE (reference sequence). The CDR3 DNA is TGTGCCAGCAGCTCAACAGATTCCTACGTGCAGTATTTC. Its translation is CASSSTDSYVQYF.

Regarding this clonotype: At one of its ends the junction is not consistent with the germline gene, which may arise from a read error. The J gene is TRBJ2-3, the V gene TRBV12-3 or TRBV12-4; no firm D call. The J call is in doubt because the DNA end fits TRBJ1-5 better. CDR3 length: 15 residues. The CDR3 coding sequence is TGTGTCAGCAGTTTAGAGGCACTAAGCACAGATACGCAGCATTTT. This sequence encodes CVSSLEALSTDTQHF.

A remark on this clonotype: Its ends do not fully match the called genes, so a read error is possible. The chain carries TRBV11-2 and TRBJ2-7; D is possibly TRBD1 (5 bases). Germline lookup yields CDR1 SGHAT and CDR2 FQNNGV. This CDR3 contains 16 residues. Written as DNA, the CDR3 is TGTGCCAGCAGCTTAGGGTTAGGGGCCGGCTCCTACAAGCAGTATTTC. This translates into CASSLGLGAGSYKQYF.

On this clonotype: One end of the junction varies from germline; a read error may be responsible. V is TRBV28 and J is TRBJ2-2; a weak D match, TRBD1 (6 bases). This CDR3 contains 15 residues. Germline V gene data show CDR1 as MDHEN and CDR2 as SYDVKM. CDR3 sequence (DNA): TGTGCCAGCAGTGCTGGGGACAAACTCACCGGGGAGCTGTTTTTC. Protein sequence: CASSAGDKLTGELFF.

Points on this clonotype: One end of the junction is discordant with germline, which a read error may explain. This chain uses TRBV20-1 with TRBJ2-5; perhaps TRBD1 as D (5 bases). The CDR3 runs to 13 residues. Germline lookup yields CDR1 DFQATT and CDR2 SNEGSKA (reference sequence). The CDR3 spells CSVLQEPMETQCF. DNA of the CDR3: TGCAGTGTGTTACAGGAACCCATGGAGACCCAGTGTTTC.

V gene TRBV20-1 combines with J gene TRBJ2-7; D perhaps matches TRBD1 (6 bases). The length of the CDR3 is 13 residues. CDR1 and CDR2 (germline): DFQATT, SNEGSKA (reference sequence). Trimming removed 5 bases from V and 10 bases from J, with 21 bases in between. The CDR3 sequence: CSAWESRGREQYF. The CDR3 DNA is TGCAGTGCTTGGGAGAGCAGGGGCCGCGAACAGTACTTC.

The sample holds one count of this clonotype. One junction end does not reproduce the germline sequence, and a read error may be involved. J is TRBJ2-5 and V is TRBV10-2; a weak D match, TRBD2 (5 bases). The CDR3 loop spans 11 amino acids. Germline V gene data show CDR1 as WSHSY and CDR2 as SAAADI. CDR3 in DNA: TGCGCCAGTAGCCATGGGGAGACCCGGTACTTC. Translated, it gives CASSHGETRYF.

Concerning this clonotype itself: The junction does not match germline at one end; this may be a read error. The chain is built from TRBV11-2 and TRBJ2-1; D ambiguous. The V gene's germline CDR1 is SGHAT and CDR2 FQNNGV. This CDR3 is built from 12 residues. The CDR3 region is CPSSPPGYELFF. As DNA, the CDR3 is TGTCCCAGCAGCCCCCCCGGATATGAGCTGTTCTTC.

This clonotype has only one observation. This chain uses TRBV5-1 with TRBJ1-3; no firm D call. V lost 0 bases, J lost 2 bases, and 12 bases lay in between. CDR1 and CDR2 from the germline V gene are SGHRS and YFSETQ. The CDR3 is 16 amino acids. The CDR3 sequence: CASSLGRIDTGNTIYF. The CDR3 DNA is TGCGCCAGCAGCTTGGGACGGATCGACACTGGAAACACCATATATTTT.

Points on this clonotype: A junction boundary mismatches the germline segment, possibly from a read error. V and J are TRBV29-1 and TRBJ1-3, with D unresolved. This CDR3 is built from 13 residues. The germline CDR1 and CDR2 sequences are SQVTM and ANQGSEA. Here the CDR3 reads CSVCTDSGNTIYF. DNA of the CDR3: TGCAGTGTCTGCACTGACTCTGGAAACACCATATATTTC. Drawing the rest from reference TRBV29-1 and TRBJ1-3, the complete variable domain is SAVISQKPSRDICQRGTSLTIQCQVDSQVTMMFWYRQQPGQSLTLIATANQGSEATYESGFVIDKFPISRPNLTFSTLTVSNMSPEDSSIYLCSVCTDSGNTIYFGEGSWLTVV.

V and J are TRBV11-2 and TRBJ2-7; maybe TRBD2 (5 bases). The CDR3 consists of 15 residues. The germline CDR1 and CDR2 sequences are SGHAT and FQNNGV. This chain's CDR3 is CAGSLELGSSYEQYF. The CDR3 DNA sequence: TGTGCTGGCAGCTTAGAATTAGGGAGCTCCTACGAGCAGTACTTC.

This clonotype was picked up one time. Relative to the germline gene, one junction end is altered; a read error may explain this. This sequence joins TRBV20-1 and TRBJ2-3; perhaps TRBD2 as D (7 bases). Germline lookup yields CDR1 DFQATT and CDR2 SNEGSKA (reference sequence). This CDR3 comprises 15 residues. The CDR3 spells CSARGGAYSTNTQYF. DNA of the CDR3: TGCAGTGCAAGGGGGGGGGCATATAGCACAAATACGCAGTACTTT.

For the CDR3, the DNA is TGCAGTGCTAGTTGGAACTCGGCTAGCGGGAGCATGTCTCGCAATGAGCAGTTCTTC. Encoded protein: CSASWNSASGSMSRNEQFF. The J gene is TRBJ2-1, the V gene TRBV20-1; TRBD2 matches at 10 bases. J lost 6 bases, V lost 3 bases, and 20 bases had no gene match. The CDR3 extends over 19 amino acids. Germline CDR1 is DFQATT and CDR2 is SNEGSKA (reference sequence).

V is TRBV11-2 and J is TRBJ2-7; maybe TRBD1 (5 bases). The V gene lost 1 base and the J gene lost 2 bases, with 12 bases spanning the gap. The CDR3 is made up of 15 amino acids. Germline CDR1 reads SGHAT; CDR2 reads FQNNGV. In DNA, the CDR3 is TGTGCCAGCAGCTTAGTAGGGGCCACTGCCTACGAGCAGTACTTC. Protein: CASSLVGATAYEQYF.

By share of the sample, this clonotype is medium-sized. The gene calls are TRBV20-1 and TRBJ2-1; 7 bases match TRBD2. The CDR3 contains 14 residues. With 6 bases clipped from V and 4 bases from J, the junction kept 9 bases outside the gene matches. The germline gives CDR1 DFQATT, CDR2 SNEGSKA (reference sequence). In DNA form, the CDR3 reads TGCAGTGCCCCCGGGAGGTATGGGTACAATGAGCAGTTCTTC. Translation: CSAPGRYGYNEQFF.

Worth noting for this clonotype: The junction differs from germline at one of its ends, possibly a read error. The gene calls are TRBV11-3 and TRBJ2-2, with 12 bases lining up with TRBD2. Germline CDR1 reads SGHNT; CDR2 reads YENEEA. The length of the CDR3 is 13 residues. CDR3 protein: CTSSHETSGGLFF. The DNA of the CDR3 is TGTACCAGCAGCCACGAGACTAGCGGGGGGCTGTTTTTT.

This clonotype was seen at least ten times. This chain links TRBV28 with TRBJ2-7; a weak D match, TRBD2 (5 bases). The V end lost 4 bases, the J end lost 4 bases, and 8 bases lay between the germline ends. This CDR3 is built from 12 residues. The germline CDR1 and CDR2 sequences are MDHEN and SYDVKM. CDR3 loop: CASSSRTYEQYF. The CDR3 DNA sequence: TGTGCCAGCAGTTCACGGACTTACGAGCAGTACTTC.

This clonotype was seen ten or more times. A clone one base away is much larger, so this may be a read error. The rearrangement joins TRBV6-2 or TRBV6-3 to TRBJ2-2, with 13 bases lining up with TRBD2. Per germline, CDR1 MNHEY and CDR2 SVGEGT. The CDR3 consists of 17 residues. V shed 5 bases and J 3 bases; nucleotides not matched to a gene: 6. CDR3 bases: TGTGCCAGCAGTACGGGGACTAGCGGGGTGGACACCGGGGAGCTGTTTTTT. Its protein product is CASSTGTSGVDTGELFF.

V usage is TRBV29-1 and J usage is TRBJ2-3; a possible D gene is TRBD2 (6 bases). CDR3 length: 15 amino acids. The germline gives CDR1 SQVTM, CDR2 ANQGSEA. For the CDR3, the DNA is TGCAACGCCATAAGGACTATATCTAGGACAGATACGCAGTATTTT. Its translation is CNAIRTISRTDTQYF.

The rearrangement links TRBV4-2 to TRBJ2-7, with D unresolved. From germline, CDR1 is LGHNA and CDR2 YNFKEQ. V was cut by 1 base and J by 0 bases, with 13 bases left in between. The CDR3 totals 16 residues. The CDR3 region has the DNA TGTGCCAGCAGCCAAGTATCTCCCCTGAGCTCCTACGAGCAGTACTTC. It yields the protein CASSQVSPLSSYEQYF.